The next 7 T cell receptor beta chains were all read from a single sample in a study of blood T cell repertoires in COVID-19. Profiling relied on immunoSEQ multiplex PCR, and the TCRdb table lists in-frame clones only, not all of them. Seen here are some 290,000 clones, roughly 90% observed once, and the top ten hold just under 9.5%. Sample: PBMCs or T cells enriched from blood (not recorded which). All receptors come from a woman in her 30s who had recovered from COVID-19.

This chain joins TRBV18 and TRBJ1-1; D remains ambiguous. The ends were cut back, 0 bases at V and 0 bases at J, with 8 bases in the middle. This CDR3 spans 15 amino acids. Germline V CDR1 and CDR2: KGHSH, LQKENI. The CDR3 loop is CASSPPQPMNTEAFF. CDR3 nucleotides: TGTGCCAGCTCACCACCACAACCGATGAACACTGAAGCTTTCTTT.

This chain connects TRBV7-6 to TRBJ2-2; no clear D. The V end lost 2 bases, the J end lost 5 bases, and 9 bases lay between the germline ends. There are 14 residues in the CDR3. Germline-derived CDR1 and CDR2 are SGHVS and FNYEAQ. CDR3 protein: CASSLNFVTGELFF. CDR3 sequence (DNA): TGTGCCAGCAGCTTAAATTTCGTAACCGGGGAGCTGTTTTTT. The full variable domain, its missing parts supplied by reference TRBV7-6 and TRBJ2-2, is GAGVSQSPRYKVTKRGQDVALRCDPISGHVSLYWYRQALGQGPEFLTYFNYEAQQDKSGLPNDRFSAERPEGSISTLTIQRTEQRDSAMYRCASSLNFVTGELFFGEGSRLTVL.

This clone showed up just once. Here the CDR3 DNA reads TGTGCCATCAGGGCCGGGACAGGGGACGAGACCCAGTACTTC. This translates into CAIRAGTGDETQYF. The chain recombines TRBV10-3 with TRBJ2-5, with TRBD1 identical over 10 bases. J was trimmed by 5 bases and V by 6 bases; bases with no gene match: 6. The CDR3 has 14 amino acids. Germline lookup yields CDR1 ENHRY and CDR2 SYGVKD.

This chain links TRBV6-5 with TRBJ2-1; 7 bases are shared with TRBD2. The CDR3 is made up of 13 amino acids. Germline loops: CDR1 MNHEY, CDR2 SVGAGI. V trimming: 5 bases; J trimming: 9 bases; junction bases outside the gene matches: 7. The CDR3 loop is CASSPSGLSEQFF. CDR3 coding DNA: TGTGCCAGCAGTCCTAGCGGTCTCAGTGAGCAGTTCTTC.

V usage is TRBV6-1 and J usage is TRBJ1-5; 10 bases align to TRBD1. CDR1 is MNHNS, CDR2 SASEGT, per germline. The J segment lost 4 bases and the V segment lost 4 bases, leaving 10 bases of the junction unmatched. The CDR3 extends over 17 amino acids. DNA of the CDR3: TGTGCCAGCAGTGCCACCGGGACAGGGGTTCGGAATCAGCCCCAGCATTTT. Its translation: CASSATGTGVRNQPQHF.

The chain recombines TRBV5-6 with TRBJ1-2; 7 positions agree with TRBD1. V was pared by 5 bases and J by 5 bases, with 3 bases of the junction left unmatched. This CDR3 spans 12 amino acids. Germline V gene lookup returns CDR1 SGHDT and CDR2 YYEEEE. The DNA for the CDR3 is TGTGCCAGCAGTGACAGGGTTTATGGCTACACCTTC. As protein: CASSDRVYGYTF.

The chain has TRBV5-1 and TRBJ1-2; tentatively, D is TRBD1 (5 bases). The CDR3 contains 14 residues. Germline V gene sequence: CDR1 SGHRS, CDR2 YFSETQ. The V and J ends lost 1 base and 3 bases respectively, with 10 bases between them. Written as DNA, the CDR3 is TGCGCCAGCAGCTTGACCACACAGGACTATGGCTACACCTTC. Amino acid sequence: CASSLTTQDYGYTF.